The source of this T cell receptor (beta chain) is a study of T cells expressing NK-cell markers. Regarding the study as a whole: The study found these clonotypes also leading the CD3+CD56-NKG2C+ fraction in several donors. Dominant NKG2C+ clonotypes were found to form roughly 1.0-7.5% of CD8+ T cells in 5 or 6 donors.

With regard to this clonotype: The antigen remains unidentified.

TCR beta libraries carry UMIs added by 5'RACE template switching. TCRdb derives one entry per CDR3 protein from the 5' RACE reads, leaving out DNA. The table for this sample gives about 460,000 distinct CDR3 sequences. Sequencing input: blood T cells: a sorted CD56 or NKG2C T cell subset, CD4+ or CD8+ T cells, or bulk PBMC T cells (not recorded which). The origin of this receptor is a woman in her fifties or sixties in good health.

The CDR3 region is CASSVGGIAGEQYF. The V call is TRBV9, the J call TRBJ2-7; no DNA is available, so the TRBD2 call from TCRdb remains unchecked. CDR1 and CDR2 (germline): SGDLS, YYNGEE. The CDR3 is 14 residues long.